A single sample gave rise to the 13 T cell receptor beta chains below, sequenced in a study of T-cell memory formation after mild COVID-19. TCRdb processed the 5' RACE reads anew with MiXCR; each CDR3 protein has one entry. The sample has about 390,000 distinct CDR3 sequences, approximately 16% seen once. The sequencing input was PBMCs or a T cell subset sorted from them (not recorded which). These receptors all stem from a young man who had mild COVID-19 (a few samples of this study predate the infection). Cell type and time point are not known.

The CDR3 DNA follows: TGCAGTGCTGTGGACAGGTGGGATGAGCAGTTCTTC. This gives the protein CSAVDRWDEQFF. This rearrangement joins TRBV20-1 to TRBJ2-1; TRBD1 matches 7 bases. V shed 5 bases and J 8 bases; nucleotides not matched to a gene: 6. Germline values: CDR1 DFQATT, CDR2 SNEGSKA (reference sequence). CDR3 length: 12 amino acids.

This clonotype was seen a few times. V gene TRBV6-5 combines with J gene TRBJ1-6; D is unclear. Per the germline V gene, CDR1 is MNHEY and CDR2 is SVGAGI. V lost 1 base, J lost 1 base, and 5 bases lay in between. CDR3 size: 15 residues. The chain's CDR3 is CASSYLWSYNSPLHF. CDR3 bases: TGTGCCAGCAGTTACTTGTGGTCCTATAATTCACCCCTCCACTTT.

This clonotype was seen ten or more times. This sequence joins TRBV29-1 and TRBJ2-5, with 8 bases aligning to TRBD2. Germline CDR1 SQVTM, CDR2 ANQGSEA. The CDR3 extends over 12 amino acids. J gave up 3 bases and V 7 bases, and 4 bases lay outside the gene matches. The CDR3 protein is CSAGGAKETQYF. The CDR3 nucleotides read TGCAGCGCGGGGGGGGCGAAAGAGACCCAGTACTTC. Using reference TRBV29-1 and TRBJ2-5 for the parts outside the CDR3, the full variable domain is SAVISQKPSRDICQRGTSLTIQCQVDSQVTMMFWYRQQPGQSLTLIATANQGSEATYESGFVIDKFPISRPNLTFSTLTVSNMSPEDSSIYLCSAGGAKETQYFGPGTRLLVL.

This chain links TRBV7-2 with TRBJ2-7; 7 nucleotides line up with TRBD1. CDR1 is SGHTA and CDR2 is FQGNSA in the germline V gene. The CDR3 runs to 18 residues. Trimming cost V 8 bases and J 6 bases; bases outside gene matches: 25. The CDR3 region is CASAELYRGLLPSPEQYF. The CDR3 region has the DNA TGTGCCAGCGCCGAACTTTACAGGGGCCTGCTCCCATCCCCCGAGCAGTACTTC.

The chain combines TRBV7-9 with TRBJ2-2; tentatively, D is TRBD2 (5 bases). Germline CDR1 and CDR2: SEHNR and FQNEAQ (reference sequence). V shed 1 base and J shed 4 bases, with 7 bases lying between them. CDR3 length: 14 residues. The CDR3 nucleotides read TGTGCCAGCAGCTTAGTTCGGGGCACCGGGGAGCTGTTTTTT. Its protein product is CASSLVRGTGELFF.

At least ten counts were recorded for this clonotype. This chain uses TRBV24-1 with TRBJ2-1; possibly TRBD1 or TRBD2 for D (6 bases each). This CDR3 spans 13 amino acids. Trimming removed 8 bases from V and 4 bases from J, with 11 bases in between. Looked up from germline, CDR1 is KGHDR and CDR2 is SFDVKD. Here the CDR3 reads CATTGGLYNEQFF. The CDR3 region has the DNA TGTGCCACCACCGGGGGCCTGTACAATGAGCAGTTCTTC.

V gene TRBV14 combines with J gene TRBJ2-3; weak D call: TRBD2 (6 bases). The germline V and J ends were trimmed by 5 bases and 6 bases, with 27 bases remaining between them. The CDR3 has 18 amino acids. Germline V gene lookup returns CDR1 SGHDN and CDR2 FVKESK. CDR3 in DNA: TGTGCCAGCAGCGGAACCGGGAGAGGGCTCCCCTTGAGGGATACGCAGTATTTT. This translates into CASSGTGRGLPLRDTQYF.

The J gene is TRBJ1-5, the V gene TRBV4-2, with TRBD1 as a possible D gene (6 bases). There are 15 residues in the CDR3. V lost 3 bases, J lost 1 base, and 10 bases lay in between. Germline assignment: CDR1 LGHNA and CDR2 YNFKEQ. For the CDR3, the DNA is TGTGCCAGCAGCCAGTCGGGGGCGAGCAATCAGCCCCAGCATTTT. Translating it yields CASSQSGASNQPQHF.

This clonotype was observed many times. The rearrangement links TRBV7-3 to TRBJ2-1; 12 nucleotides line up with TRBD2. The germline V gene encodes CDR1 SGHTA and CDR2 FQGTGA. The CDR3 is 16 amino acids. V lost 5 bases to trimming and J lost 2 bases; unmatched junction nucleotides: 4. The CDR3 loop is CASSPASGGAYNEQFF. CDR3 coding DNA: TGTGCCAGCAGCCCCGCTAGCGGGGGGGCCTACAATGAGCAGTTCTTC.

This clonotype was seen repeatedly, ten times or more. The V and J genes are TRBV5-1 and TRBJ1-3, with D possibly matching TRBD1 (5 bases). The CDR3 contains 17 residues. V lost 4 bases and J lost 0, with 17 bases in between. CDR1 and CDR2 (germline): SGHRS, YFSETQ. The CDR3 bases are TGCGCCAGCAGCCCAGGCTACAGGCCTGCCTCTGGAAACACCATATATTTT. It translates to CASSPGYRPASGNTIYF.

Only a few counts were recorded for this clonotype. The chain has TRBV3-1 and TRBJ1-2; D is undetermined. V gave up 0 bases and J gave up 3 bases, with 8 bases separating them. This CDR3 has 14 amino acids. In germline, CDR1 is LGHDT, CDR2 YNNKEL (reference sequence). The DNA of the CDR3 is TGTGCCAGCAGCCAAGATCTAGGGCACTATGGCTACACCTTC. This codes for CASSQDLGHYGYTF.

V usage is TRBV7-9 and J usage is TRBJ1-2, with 9 bases fitting TRBD1. Germline V lookup: CDR1 SEHNR, CDR2 FQNEAQ (reference sequence). The CDR3 contains 13 residues. The V gene end was trimmed by 6 bases and the J gene end by 8 bases; junction bases not matched to a gene: 7. The CDR3, as DNA: TGTGCCAGCAGACAACAGGGGGCAGGGGGCTACACCTTC. This encodes CASRQQGAGGYTF.

This chain uses TRBV4-3 with TRBJ2-3; 10 bases map to TRBD2. The CDR3 loop spans 16 amino acids. CDR1 and CDR2 from the germline V gene are LGHNA and YSLEER. J was trimmed by 6 bases and V by 4 bases; bases with no gene match: 10. The CDR3 DNA is TGCGCCAGCAGCCTTTCTAGCGGGGGCAACCGGGATACGCAGTATTTT. Its protein product is CASSLSSGGNRDTQYF.